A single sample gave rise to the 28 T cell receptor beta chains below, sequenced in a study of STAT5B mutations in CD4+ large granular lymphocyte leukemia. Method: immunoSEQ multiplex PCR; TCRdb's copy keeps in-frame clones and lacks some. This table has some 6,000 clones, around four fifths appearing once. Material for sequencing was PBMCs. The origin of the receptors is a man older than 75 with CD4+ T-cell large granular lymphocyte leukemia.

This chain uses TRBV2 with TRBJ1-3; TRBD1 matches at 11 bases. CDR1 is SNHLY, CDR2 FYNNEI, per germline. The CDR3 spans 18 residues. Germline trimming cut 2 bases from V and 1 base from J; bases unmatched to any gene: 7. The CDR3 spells CASSEIGTGGRSGNTIYF. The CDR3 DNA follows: TGTGCCAGCAGTGAAATAGGGACAGGGGGACGTTCTGGAAACACCATATATTTT.

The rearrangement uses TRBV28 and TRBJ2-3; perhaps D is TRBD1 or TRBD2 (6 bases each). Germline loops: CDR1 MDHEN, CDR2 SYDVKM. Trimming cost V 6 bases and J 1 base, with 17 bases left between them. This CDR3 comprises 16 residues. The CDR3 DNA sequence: TGTGCCAGCAGCCCCAAGTGGGGGGCTGGCACAGATACGCAGTATTTT. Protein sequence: CASSPKWGAGTDTQYF. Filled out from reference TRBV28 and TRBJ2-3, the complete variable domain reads DVKVTQSSRYLVKRTGEKVFLECVQDMDHENMFWYRQDPGLGLRLIYFSYDVKMKEKGDIPEGYSVSREKKERFSLILESASTNQTSMYLCASSPKWGAGTDTQYFGPGTRLTVL.

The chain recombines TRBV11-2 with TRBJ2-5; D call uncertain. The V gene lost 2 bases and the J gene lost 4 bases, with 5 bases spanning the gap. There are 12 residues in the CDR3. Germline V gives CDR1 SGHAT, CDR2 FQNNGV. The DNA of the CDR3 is TGTGCCAGCAGCTTATCCGGAGAGACCCAGTACTTC. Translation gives CASSLSGETQYF.

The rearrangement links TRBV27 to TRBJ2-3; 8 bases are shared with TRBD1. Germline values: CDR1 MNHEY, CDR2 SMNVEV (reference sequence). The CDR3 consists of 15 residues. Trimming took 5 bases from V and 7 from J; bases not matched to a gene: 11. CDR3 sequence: CASSMDRAFLNTQYF. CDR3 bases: TGTGCCAGCAGTATGGACAGGGCGTTTCTGAATACGCAGTATTTT.

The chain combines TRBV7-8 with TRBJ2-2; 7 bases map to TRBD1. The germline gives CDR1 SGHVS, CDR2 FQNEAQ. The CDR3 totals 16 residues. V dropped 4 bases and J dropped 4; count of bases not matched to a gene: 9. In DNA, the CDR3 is TGTGCCAGCAGCTACAGGGGTTCCCCAAGCACCGGGGAGCTGTTTTTT. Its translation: CASSYRGSPSTGELFF.

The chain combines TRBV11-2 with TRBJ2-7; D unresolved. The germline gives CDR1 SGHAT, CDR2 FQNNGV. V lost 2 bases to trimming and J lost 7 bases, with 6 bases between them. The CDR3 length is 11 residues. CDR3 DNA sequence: TGTGCCAGCAGCTTAAATAAGGAGCAGTACTTC. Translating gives CASSLNKEQYF.

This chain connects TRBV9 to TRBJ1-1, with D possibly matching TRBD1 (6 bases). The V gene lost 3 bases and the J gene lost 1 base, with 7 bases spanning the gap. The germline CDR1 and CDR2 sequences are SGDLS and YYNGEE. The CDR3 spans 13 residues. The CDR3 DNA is TGTGCCAGCAGCGAGGGGGGGAACACTGAAGCTTTCTTT. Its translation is CASSEGGNTEAFF.

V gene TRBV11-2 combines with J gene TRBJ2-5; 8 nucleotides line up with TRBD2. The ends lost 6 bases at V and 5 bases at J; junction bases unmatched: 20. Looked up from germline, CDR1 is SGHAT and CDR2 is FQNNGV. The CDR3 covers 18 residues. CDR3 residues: CASSSGLAGGAMGETQYF. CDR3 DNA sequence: TGTGCCAGCAGTTCAGGCCTCGCGGGAGGAGCTATGGGGGAGACCCAGTACTTC.

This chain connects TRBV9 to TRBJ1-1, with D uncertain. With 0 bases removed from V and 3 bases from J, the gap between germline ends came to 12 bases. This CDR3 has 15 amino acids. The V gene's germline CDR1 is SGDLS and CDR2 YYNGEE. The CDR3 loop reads CASSVAVTGDTEAFF. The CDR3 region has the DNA TGTGCCAGCAGCGTAGCTGTCACCGGGGACACTGAAGCTTTCTTT.

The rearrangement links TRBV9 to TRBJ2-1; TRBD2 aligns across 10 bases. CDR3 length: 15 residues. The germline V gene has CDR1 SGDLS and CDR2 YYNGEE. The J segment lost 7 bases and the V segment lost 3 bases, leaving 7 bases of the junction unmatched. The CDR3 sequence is CASSARAGGQNEQFF. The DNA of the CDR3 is TGTGCCAGCAGCGCCCGAGCGGGGGGGCAGAATGAGCAGTTCTTC.

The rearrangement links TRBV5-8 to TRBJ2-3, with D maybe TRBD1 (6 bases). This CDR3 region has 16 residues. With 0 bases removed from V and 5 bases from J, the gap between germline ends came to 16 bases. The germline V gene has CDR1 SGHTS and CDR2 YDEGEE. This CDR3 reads CASSLGQVQVIDTQYF. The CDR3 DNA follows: TGTGCCAGCAGCTTGGGACAGGTTCAAGTTATAGATACGCAGTATTTT.

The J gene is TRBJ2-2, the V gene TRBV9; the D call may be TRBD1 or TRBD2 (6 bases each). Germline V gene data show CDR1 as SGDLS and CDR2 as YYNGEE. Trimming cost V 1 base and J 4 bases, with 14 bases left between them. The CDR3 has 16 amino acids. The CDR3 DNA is TGTGCCAGCAGCGTAAGGGGGGCGGGGAGCACCGGGGAGCTGTTTTTT. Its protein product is CASSVRGAGSTGELFF. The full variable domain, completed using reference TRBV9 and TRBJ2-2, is DSGVTQTPKHLITATGQRVTLRCSPRSGDLSVYWYQQSLDQGLQFLIQYYNGEERAKGNILERFSAQQFPDLHSELNLSSLELGDSALYFCASSVRGAGSTGELFFGEGSRLTVL.

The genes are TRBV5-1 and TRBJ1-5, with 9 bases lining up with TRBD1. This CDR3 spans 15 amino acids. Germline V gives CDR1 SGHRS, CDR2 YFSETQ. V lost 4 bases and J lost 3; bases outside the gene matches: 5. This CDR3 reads CASSLGQGSNQPQHF. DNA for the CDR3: TGCGCCAGCAGCCTGGGACAGGGATCCAATCAGCCCCAGCATTTT.

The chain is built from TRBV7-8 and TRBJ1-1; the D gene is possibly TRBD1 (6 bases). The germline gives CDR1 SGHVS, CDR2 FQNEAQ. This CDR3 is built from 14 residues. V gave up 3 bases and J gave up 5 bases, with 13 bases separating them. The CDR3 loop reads CASSLNNRVTEAFF. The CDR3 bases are TGTGCCAGCAGCTTGAATAACAGGGTGACTGAAGCTTTCTTT.

CDR3 sequence reads: CASSLAFRERDEQYF. DNA of the CDR3: TGTGCCAGCAGCTTAGCCTTCAGGGAAAGGGACGAGCAGTACTTC. The rearrangement links TRBV11-2 to TRBJ2-7; weak D call: TRBD1 (5 bases). Germline V CDR1 and CDR2: SGHAT, FQNNGV. The CDR3 loop spans 15 amino acids. The ends were cut back, 1 base at V and 5 bases at J, with 15 bases in the middle.

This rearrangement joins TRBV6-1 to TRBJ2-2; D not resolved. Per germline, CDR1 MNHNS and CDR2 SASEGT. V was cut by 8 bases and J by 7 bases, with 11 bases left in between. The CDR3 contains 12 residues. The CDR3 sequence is CASSGRVGELFF. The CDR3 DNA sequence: TGTGCCAGCTCAGGACGGGTCGGGGAGCTGTTTTTT.

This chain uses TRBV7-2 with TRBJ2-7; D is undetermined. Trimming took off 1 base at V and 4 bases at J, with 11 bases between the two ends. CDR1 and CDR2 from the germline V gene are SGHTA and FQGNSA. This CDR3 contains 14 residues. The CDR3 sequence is CASSLGPGVYEQYF. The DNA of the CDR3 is TGTGCCAGCAGCTTAGGCCCCGGCGTTTACGAGCAGTACTTC.

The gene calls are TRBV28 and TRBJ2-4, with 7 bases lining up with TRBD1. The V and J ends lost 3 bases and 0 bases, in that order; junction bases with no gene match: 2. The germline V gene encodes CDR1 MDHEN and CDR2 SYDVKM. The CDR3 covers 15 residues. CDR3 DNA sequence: TGTGCCAGCAGTTTGCAGGGGGTAGCCAAAAACATTCAGTACTTC. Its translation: CASSLQGVAKNIQYF. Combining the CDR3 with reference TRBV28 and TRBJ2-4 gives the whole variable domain DVKVTQSSRYLVKRTGEKVFLECVQDMDHENMFWYRQDPGLGLRLIYFSYDVKMKEKGDIPEGYSVSREKKERFSLILESASTNQTSMYLCASSLQGVAKNIQYFGAGTRLSVL.

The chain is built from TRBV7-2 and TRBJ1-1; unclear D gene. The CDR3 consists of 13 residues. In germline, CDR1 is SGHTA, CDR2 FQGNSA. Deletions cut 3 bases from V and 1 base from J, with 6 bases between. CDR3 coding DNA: TGTGCCAGCAGCTTCCAAGGGAACACTGAAGCTTTCTTT. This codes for CASSFQGNTEAFF.

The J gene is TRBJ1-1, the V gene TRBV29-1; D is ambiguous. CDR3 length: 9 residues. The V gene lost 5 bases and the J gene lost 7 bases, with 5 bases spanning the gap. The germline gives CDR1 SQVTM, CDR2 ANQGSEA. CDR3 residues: CSVTGEAFF. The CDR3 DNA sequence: TGCAGCGTTACGGGTGAAGCTTTCTTT.

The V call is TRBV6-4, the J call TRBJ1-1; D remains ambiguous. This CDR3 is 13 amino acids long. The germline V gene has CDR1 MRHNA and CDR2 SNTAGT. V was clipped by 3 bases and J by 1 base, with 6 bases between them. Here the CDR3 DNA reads TGTGCCAGCAGTGAAGTGGCGAACACTGAAGCTTTCTTT. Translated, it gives CASSEVANTEAFF.

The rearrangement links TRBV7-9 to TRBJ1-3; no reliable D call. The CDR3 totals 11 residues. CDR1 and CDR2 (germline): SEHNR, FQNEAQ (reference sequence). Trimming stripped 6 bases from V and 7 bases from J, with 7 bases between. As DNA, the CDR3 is TGTGCCAGCAGGATAGGGAACACCATATATTTT. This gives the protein CASRIGNTIYF.

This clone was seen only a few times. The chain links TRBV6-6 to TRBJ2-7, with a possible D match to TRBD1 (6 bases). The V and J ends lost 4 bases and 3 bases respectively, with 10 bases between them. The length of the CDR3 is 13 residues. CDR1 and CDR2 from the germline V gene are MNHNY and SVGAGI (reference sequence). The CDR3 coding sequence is TGTGCCAGCAGTTGGTCAGGGGACTACGAGCAGTACTTC. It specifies CASSWSGDYEQYF.

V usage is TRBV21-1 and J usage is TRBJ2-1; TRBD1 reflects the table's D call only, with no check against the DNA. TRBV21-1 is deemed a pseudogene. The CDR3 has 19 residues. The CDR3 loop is CASSKEGTGPPRSYNEQFF. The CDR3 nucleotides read TGTGCCAGCAGCAAAGAGGGGACAGGCCCCCCCCGGTCCTACAATGAGCAGTTCTTC.

CDR3 DNA: TGCGCCAGCGCTTCCGCCTCTGGGGCCAACGTCCTGACTTTC. Its translation: CASASASGANVLTF. The rearrangement links TRBV5-1 to TRBJ2-6; no reliable D call. V was clipped by 7 bases and J by 0 bases, with 8 bases between them. Germline values: CDR1 SGHRS, CDR2 YFSETQ. The CDR3 loop spans 14 amino acids.

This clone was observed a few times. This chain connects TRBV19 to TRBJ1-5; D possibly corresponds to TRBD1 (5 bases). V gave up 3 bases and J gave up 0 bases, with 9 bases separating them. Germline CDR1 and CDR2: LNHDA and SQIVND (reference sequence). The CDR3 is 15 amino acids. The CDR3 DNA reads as TGTGCCAGTAGTATTTGGGGGGGTAGCAATCAGCCCCAGCATTTT. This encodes CASSIWGGSNQPQHF. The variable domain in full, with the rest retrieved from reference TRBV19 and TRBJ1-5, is DGGITQSPKYLFRKEGQNVTLSCEQNLNHDAMYWYRQDPGQGLRLIYYSQIVNDFQKGDIAEGYSVSREKKESFPLTVTSAQKNPTAFYLCASSIWGGSNQPQHFGDGTRLSIL.

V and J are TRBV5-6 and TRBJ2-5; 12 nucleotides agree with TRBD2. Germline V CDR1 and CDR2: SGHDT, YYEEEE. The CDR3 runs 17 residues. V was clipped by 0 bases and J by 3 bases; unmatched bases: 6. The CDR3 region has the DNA TGTGCCAGCAGCTTGGGCAGCGGACTAGCGGGGAAAGAGACCCAGTACTTC. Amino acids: CASSLGSGLAGKETQYF.

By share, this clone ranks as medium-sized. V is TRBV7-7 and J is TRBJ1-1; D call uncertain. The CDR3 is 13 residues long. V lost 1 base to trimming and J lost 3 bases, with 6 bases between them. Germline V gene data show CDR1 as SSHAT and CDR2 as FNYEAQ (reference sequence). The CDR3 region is CASSLERDTEAFF. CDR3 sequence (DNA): TGTGCCAGCAGCTTAGAGAGGGACACTGAAGCTTTCTTT.